One and the same sample provided the 14 T cell receptor beta chains below, sequenced in a study of cytomegalovirus exposure and HLA in healthy donors. 13 Jbeta primers and 60 Vbeta primers were used for the PCR. Profiling relied on immunoSEQ multiplex PCR, and the TCRdb table lists in-frame clones only, not all of them. The sample data list over 45,000 clones. The sample taken for sequencing was PBMCs. These receptors all stem from a woman in her forties in good health and CMV-seronegative.

V usage is TRBV6-5 and J usage is TRBJ2-3; weak D call: TRBD2 (5 bases). Trimming left V 4 bases short and J 0 bases short, with 14 bases between. The length of the CDR3 is 16 residues. CDR1 MNHEY and CDR2 SVGAGI come from the germline V gene. Written as DNA, the CDR3 is TGTGCCAGCAGTTCCGGACTTATAGCTAGCACAGATACGCAGTATTTT. This encodes CASSSGLIASTDTQYF.

This rearrangement joins TRBV29-1 to TRBJ2-3; 10 bases are a match to TRBD1. CDR1 SQVTM and CDR2 ANQGSEA come from the germline V gene. After removal of 6 bases from V and 3 bases from J, the junction contained 6 bases not matched to a gene. The CDR3 spans 14 residues. CDR3 DNA: TGCAGCGTGGGGGACAGGGGATGGACAGATACGCAGTATTTT. Amino acids: CSVGDRGWTDTQYF.

This chain joins TRBV2 and TRBJ2-5; D might be TRBD1 (6 bases). Germline CDR1 SNHLY, CDR2 FYNNEI. Trimming took off 6 bases at V and 0 bases at J, with 11 bases between the two ends. The CDR3 is 14 residues long. CDR3 nucleotide sequence: TGTGCCAGCAGCTCTGGGGGCTACCAAGAGACCCAGTACTTC. Protein product: CASSSGGYQETQYF.

The rearrangement joins TRBV5-6 to TRBJ2-7; TRBD2 matches 7 bases. V shed 3 bases and J 2 bases; nucleotides not matched to a gene: 11. Germline loops: CDR1 SGHDT, CDR2 YYEEEE. This CDR3 region has 16 residues. The CDR3 DNA sequence: TGTGCCAGCAGCTGGGGCGGCGGGAGAGAGGCCTACGAGCAGTACTTC. As protein: CASSWGGGREAYEQYF.

V gene TRBV6-5 combines with J gene TRBJ1-2, with 7 bases matching TRBD1. Germline CDR1 MNHEY, CDR2 SVGAGI. The CDR3 covers 15 residues. The ends lost 1 base at V and 4 bases at J; junction bases unmatched: 6. The CDR3 spells CASSYLGQGGYGYTF. As DNA, the CDR3 is TGTGCCAGCAGTTACTTGGGGCAGGGGGGCTATGGCTACACCTTC.

The rearrangement uses TRBV19 and TRBJ1-1; TRBD1 might be the D (5 bases). The CDR3 is 15 amino acids. Trimming pared 6 bases from V and 1 base from J, leaving 15 bases between. The germline V gene has CDR1 LNHDA and CDR2 SQIVND (reference sequence). In nucleotides, the CDR3 is TGTGCCAGTAGGGATCAGGGTGATACGAACACTGAAGCTTTCTTT. It codes for CASRDQGDTNTEAFF.

V is TRBV4-1 and J is TRBJ2-7; 9 bases agree with TRBD2. The CDR3 has 15 residues. Germline assignment: CDR1 MGHRA and CDR2 YSYEKL. The V gene end was trimmed by 4 bases and the J gene end by 3 bases; junction bases not matched to a gene: 7. The CDR3 nucleotides read TGCGCCAGCAGCCCTGAGGGACTAGCTGTCTACGAGCAGTACTTC. Its translation: CASSPEGLAVYEQYF.

The chain links TRBV7-2 to TRBJ1-1; a weak D match, TRBD1 (5 bases). Germline CDR1 and CDR2: SGHTA and FQGNSA. The CDR3 totals 13 residues. V lost 6 bases and J lost 0, with 8 bases in between. CDR3 in amino acids: CASRAGLNTEAFF. The CDR3, as DNA: TGTGCCAGCAGGGCAGGGCTGAACACTGAAGCTTTCTTT.

The genes are TRBV7-2 and TRBJ1-1, with 9 bases lining up with TRBD1. The CDR3 covers 15 residues. From germline, CDR1 is SGHTA and CDR2 FQGNSA. With 5 bases clipped from V and 0 bases from J, the junction kept 4 bases outside the gene matches. The CDR3 sequence: CASSKQGAVNTEAFF. The DNA for the CDR3 is TGTGCCAGCAGCAAACAGGGGGCTGTGAACACTGAAGCTTTCTTT. Full variable domain (remainder filled in from reference TRBV7-2 and TRBJ1-1): GAGVSQSPSNKVTEKGKDVELRCDPISGHTALYWYRQSLGQGLEFLIYFQGNSAPDKSGLPSDRFSAERTGGSVSTLTIQRTQQEDSAVYLCASSKQGAVNTEAFFGQGTRLTVV.

The chain has TRBV29-1 and TRBJ1-1, with D tentatively TRBD1 (5 bases). The CDR3 runs to 12 residues. Germline V lookup: CDR1 SQVTM, CDR2 ANQGSEA. V dropped 3 bases and J dropped 4 bases, with 9 bases sitting between them. CDR3 bases: TGCAGCGTTGATGTGGGGCGCACTGAAGCTTTCTTT. Its protein is CSVDVGRTEAFF.

The V gene is TRBV15, the J gene TRBJ2-7; unclear D gene. V was trimmed by 3 bases and J by 6 bases, leaving 9 bases between them. The CDR3 loop spans 12 amino acids. CDR1 is LNHNV, CDR2 YYDKDF, per germline (reference sequence). The CDR3 spells CATSRTPGEQYF. The DNA for the CDR3 is TGTGCCACCAGCAGGACTCCGGGCGAGCAGTACTTC.

To note about this clone: A read error may produce the germline difference seen at one junction end. The genes are TRBV6-6 and TRBJ2-7; D is possibly TRBD1 (6 bases). CDR1 is MNHNY, CDR2 SVGAGI, per germline (reference sequence). The CDR3 has 11 amino acids. This chain's CDR3 is CARSYQGEQYF. The DNA of the CDR3 is TGTGCCAGAAGTTACCAGGGGGAGCAGTACTTC.

The CDR3 is CASSYSRLQHHEQYF. The CDR3 DNA reads TGTGCCAGCAGTTACTCGAGGCTACAACACCACGAGCAGTACTTC. This chain joins TRBV6-5 and TRBJ2-7, with D uncertain. V dropped 0 bases and J dropped 5 bases, with 14 bases sitting between them. Germline values: CDR1 MNHEY, CDR2 SVGAGI. CDR3 length equals 15 residues.

The V gene is TRBV10-1, the J gene TRBJ1-1; TRBD1 is a possible D gene (6 bases). The CDR3 is 12 amino acids. V was trimmed by 11 bases and J by 5 bases, leaving 15 bases between them. Germline CDR1 and CDR2: WNHNN and SYGVQD (reference sequence). Written as DNA, the CDR3 is TGCGCCGGCCCCACAGGGAATACTGAAGCTTTCTTT. Protein product: CAGPTGNTEAFF.